This is a list of T cell receptor beta chains from one sample in a study of blood T cell repertoires in COVID-19. Assay used: immunoSEQ multiplex PCR; TCRdb lists only in-frame clones, some missing. The sample consists of roughly 100,000 clones, around 86% of them appearing once. The sequencing input was peripheral blood. All receptors derive from a middle-aged man with acute or convalescent COVID-19. The CDR3 runs from the conserved cysteine through the conserved F or W. The order of the fields is clone size, V gene, J gene, D gene, CDR3 protein. The D gene is left open where the match is weak. Clone size appears in some rows only: once, few, many, or a class for an expanded clone.

clone_size: .
v_call: TRBV7-6
j_call: TRBJ1-6
d_call: .
cdr3_aa: CASSLVANFNSPLHF

clone_size: .
v_call: TRBV2
j_call: TRBJ1-1
d_call: .
cdr3_aa: CASSAFAVEAFF

clone_size: few
v_call: TRBV4-1
j_call: TRBJ1-6
d_call: TRBD1
cdr3_aa: CASSQNKAGGVNSPLHF

clone_size: .
v_call: TRBV18
j_call: TRBJ2-5
d_call: TRBD1
cdr3_aa: CASSDRTGGTSQYF

clone_size: .
v_call: TRBV7-2
j_call: TRBJ2-7
d_call: TRBD2
cdr3_aa: CASSASGRAHEQYF

clone_size: .
v_call: TRBV30
j_call: TRBJ2-5
d_call: .
cdr3_aa: CAWSATEETQYF

clone_size: .
v_call: TRBV4-2
j_call: TRBJ2-7
d_call: .
cdr3_aa: CASRDGSSYEQYF

clone_size: .
v_call: TRBV5-4
j_call: TRBJ2-1
d_call: TRBD2
cdr3_aa: CASSPPTSGSYNEQFF

clone_size: .
v_call: TRBV5-1
j_call: TRBJ2-7
d_call: .
cdr3_aa: CASSLPGYEQYF

clone_size: once
v_call: TRBV5-1
j_call: TRBJ2-2
d_call: TRBD1
cdr3_aa: CASSLQGKEAGELFF

clone_size: .
v_call: TRBV11-2
j_call: TRBJ2-7
d_call: .
cdr3_aa: CASSPRRGSYYEQYF

clone_size: .
v_call: TRBV24-1
j_call: TRBJ2-1
d_call: .
cdr3_aa: CATSDGRAGHYNEQFF

clone_size: .
v_call: TRBV5-1
j_call: TRBJ2-1
d_call: TRBD2
cdr3_aa: CASSLGTSGAGYNEQFF

clone_size: .
v_call: TRBV7-9
j_call: TRBJ2-5
d_call: TRBD2
cdr3_aa: CASSLAGGSKETQYF

clone_size: .
v_call: TRBV18
j_call: TRBJ1-5
d_call: TRBD1
cdr3_aa: CASSSGTGGLQPQHF

clone_size: .
v_call: TRBV27
j_call: TRBJ2-2
d_call: TRBD2
cdr3_aa: CASSLTGLAGGNTGELFF

clone_size: .
v_call: TRBV24-1
j_call: TRBJ1-3
d_call: .
cdr3_aa: CATSDSGSHGNTIYF

clone_size: .
v_call: TRBV28
j_call: TRBJ2-5
d_call: TRBD2
cdr3_aa: CASSLSGSETQYF

clone_size: .
v_call: TRBV9
j_call: TRBJ1-1
d_call: .
cdr3_aa: CASSPHRGRNTEAFF

clone_size: few
v_call: TRBV6-5
j_call: TRBJ2-7
d_call: TRBD2
cdr3_aa: CASSSTAGGGHF

clone_size: .
v_call: TRBV7-2
j_call: TRBJ2-5
d_call: TRBD2
cdr3_aa: CASSLVGLAGVGEQETQYF

clone_size: .
v_call: TRBV6-5
j_call: TRBJ1-1
d_call: .
cdr3_aa: CASSYATGGNTEAFF

clone_size: .
v_call: TRBV30
j_call: TRBJ2-2
d_call: .
cdr3_aa: CAWAPRVTGELFF

clone_size: .
v_call: TRBV5-6
j_call: TRBJ2-5
d_call: .
cdr3_aa: CASSLRGEQETQYF

clone_size: .
v_call: TRBV7-6
j_call: TRBJ1-4
d_call: TRBD1
cdr3_aa: CASSLAGTGDEKLFF

clone_size: .
v_call: TRBV30
j_call: TRBJ2-1
d_call: TRBD2
cdr3_aa: CAWSPQQRELNEQFF

clone_size: few
v_call: TRBV5-6
j_call: TRBJ2-5
d_call: TRBD2
cdr3_aa: CASSQPGLLGKTQYF

clone_size: few
v_call: TRBV25-1
j_call: TRBJ2-1
d_call: TRBD2
cdr3_aa: CASSTTGLAGYNEQFF

clone_size: .
v_call: TRBV19
j_call: TRBJ2-7
d_call: TRBD1
cdr3_aa: CASSTGGWPESYEQYF

clone_size: .
v_call: TRBV3-1/TRBV3-2
j_call: TRBJ2-5
d_call: .
cdr3_aa: CASSYMGGAGRETQYF

clone_size: .
v_call: TRBV5-5
j_call: TRBJ2-3
d_call: .
cdr3_aa: CASSLVGGGGTDTQYF

clone_size: .
v_call: TRBV25-1
j_call: TRBJ1-4
d_call: TRBD1
cdr3_aa: CASSELGQGQTNEKLFF

clone_size: .
v_call: TRBV2
j_call: TRBJ1-6
d_call: .
cdr3_aa: CASSERAASSYNSPLHF

clone_size: .
v_call: TRBV7-9
j_call: TRBJ1-5
d_call: .
cdr3_aa: CASSSVGGNQPQHF

clone_size: .
v_call: TRBV24-1
j_call: TRBJ2-1
d_call: TRBD2
cdr3_aa: CATSDFPGGPNNEQFF

clone_size: .
v_call: TRBV2
j_call: TRBJ2-7
d_call: TRBD2
cdr3_aa: CASKGLAGSSYEQYF

clone_size: few
v_call: TRBV7-2
j_call: TRBJ2-7
d_call: TRBD2
cdr3_aa: CASSLSGGQSYEQYF

clone_size: .
v_call: TRBV7-9
j_call: TRBJ2-7
d_call: .
cdr3_aa: CASSLAQGSEQYF

clone_size: few
v_call: TRBV16
j_call: TRBJ2-1
d_call: TRBD2
cdr3_aa: CASSIRGTRDEQFF

clone_size: .
v_call: TRBV19
j_call: TRBJ2-2
d_call: .
cdr3_aa: CASSIAQGTGELFF

clone_size: .
v_call: TRBV28
j_call: TRBJ2-7
d_call: TRBD2
cdr3_aa: CASSSTGGTYEQYF

clone_size: .
v_call: TRBV6-1
j_call: TRBJ2-1
d_call: TRBD2
cdr3_aa: CASSEGLGSDEQFF

clone_size: once
v_call: TRBV19
j_call: TRBJ2-3
d_call: .
cdr3_aa: CASTPPDRDADTQYF

clone_size: .
v_call: TRBV5-1
j_call: TRBJ2-6
d_call: .
cdr3_aa: CASSGFSGANVLTF